This T cell receptor (beta chain) was recorded in a study of T cell clones after liver transplantation (dated 2019 in TCRdb). With regard to the full study: ITN030ST, the source of the samples, was a randomized trial that attempted immunosuppression withdrawal within 2 years of liver transplantation. As an antigen-independent comparator for the donor-reactive sequences, third party-reactive TCRbeta sequences from pre-transplant MLRs were identified as well. Donor-reactive T cell clones were identified by TCRbeta sequencing after a pre-transplant mixed lymphocyte reaction and then tracked in post-transplant blood. Until randomization at 12-24 months post-transplant, subjects were given standard immunosuppression, with no induction therapy. A cohort of 8 liver transplant recipients was studied, of whom 3 were classified as tolerant and 5 as non-tolerant. Of the eight recipients, three were HCV-positive, while the remaining recipients had been transplanted for non-autoimmune, non-viral indications. Tolerance was defined as complete immunosuppression withdrawal for at least one year with no rise in liver enzymes beyond twice the upper limit of normal. Blood samples were collected pre-transplant, pre-randomization before withdrawal, and post-randomization after either complete withdrawal or failed withdrawal.

Thawed unstimulated PBMCs were stained for CD3, CD4 and CD8 and FACS-sorted into CD3+CD4+ and CD3+CD8+ populations. All 8 studied subjects were randomized to immunosuppression withdrawal. Genomic DNA was isolated with the Qiagen DNeasy Blood and Tissue Kit. V was cut back by 5 bases and J by 7 bases, leaving a gap of 9 bases between them. CDR1 LNHDA and CDR2 SQIVND were looked up in the germline V gene (reference sequence). From cysteine to phenylalanine, the CDR3 is 11 amino acids long. Just CDR3 DNA is preserved here, 33 bases in frame from base 1. Notes on this clone: The specificity of this receptor is unknown. No base-level quality is on record; no much larger clone is a single base apart.

Paper-wide results and their limitations: After accounting for repertoire turnover, donor-reactive detection was significantly reduced in 7 of 8 subjects for CD4 and 8 of 8 for CD8. Donor-reactive sequences decreased more than third party-reactive sequences, which suggests partial antigen-specific deletion that was not related to withdrawal success. Without allograft tissue specimens, donor-reactive T cells may have migrated into the graft rather than being deleted. In most of the 8 subjects, regardless of tolerance or HCV status, circulating donor-reactive CD4 TCRbeta sequences dropped significantly post-transplant. Low numbers of available donor cells limited the measurable donor-reactive repertoire in two subjects. Conclusions were preliminary, limited by small, heterogeneous patient numbers and non-standardized post-transplant time points.

Frozen genomic DNA underwent high-throughput TCRbeta CDR3 sequencing by immunoSEQ, including PCR amplification, mapping, bias correction and internal controls. Under the source paper's analysis protocol: Productive rearrangements were kept, and unique TCRbeta sequences were defined by CDR3 nucleotide sequence plus V and J gene. Donor-reactive sequences required at least 5-fold expansion in CFSE-low cells versus unstimulated pre-transplant cells and at least 0.01% frequency. Minimum frequency thresholds were set for each subject on the basis of the unstimulated sample with the lowest template count, so that a detection power of at least 90% was ensured. Repertoire turnover was measured by Jensen-Shannon divergence between the top 1000 TCRbeta sequences post- and pre-transplant. Changes in detection of donor-reactive sequences were assessed with two-sided Fisher's exact tests. TCRdb retrieved this table from immuneACCESS and kept in-frame rearrangements only. Not all clones are present; in checked studies, unresolved V genes account for under half, and no reason is known for the remainder. That table is the source of V, J and clone size, and D and trimming were worked out from the DNA. The sample records tens of thousands of clones, about 80% of which are singletons. The top ten constitute approximately 0.81% of the sample.

The source is a human patient who received a liver transplant. In patients who had a transplant, some T cells may come from the graft donor. This chain is built from TRBV19 and TRBJ2-7; a tentative D match to TRBD2 spans 5 bases. The sequencing here drew on CD4+ T cells from blood, taken 12 months after liver transplant. The DNA sequence is as follows: TGTGCCAGTAGTCGGGGAAGGGAGCAGTACTTC. Its coded protein is CASSRGREQYF.